This TCR beta chain was sequenced for a study of blood T cell repertoires in COVID-19. The germline V gene has CDR1 SGHRS and CDR2 YFSETQ. CDR3 length equals 14 residues. V gave up 4 bases and J gave up 1 base, with 11 bases separating them. Using immunoSEQ multiplex PCR, the repertoire was profiled, and TCRdb retains in-frame clones only, with some absent. The profile shows roughly 480,000 clones, 89% of them singletons. The receptor was derived from a young man with COVID-19, enrolled during active disease. This rearrangement joins TRBV5-1 to TRBJ1-2; weak D call: TRBD1 (6 bases). Sequenced sample: peripheral blood. The CDR3 DNA reads TGCGCCAGCAGCCCGGGACAACTTAACTATGGCTACACCTTC. Its translation: CASSPGQLNYGYTF. Supplemented by reference TRBV5-1 and TRBJ1-2, the full variable domain reads KAGVTQTPRYLIKTRGQQVTLSCSPISGHRSVSWYQQTPGQGLQFLFEYFSETQRNKGNFPGRFSGRQFSNSRSEMNVSTLELGDSALYLCASSPGQLNYGYTFGSGTRLTVV.